The clone carrying this TCR beta chain was recorded a few times. Its antigen is not identified. Sequencing templates came from extracted RNA that was reverse transcribed into cDNA. Clones were read by immunoSEQ multiplex PCR, and TCRdb kept only the in-frame ones, dropping some. The data show some 160,000 clones, 62% seen once. J lost 1 base, V lost 1 base, and 4 bases had no gene match. The CDR3 has 16 residues. CDR1 is MGHRA, CDR2 YSYEKL, per germline. These data come from a study of CD8+ T cells in alopecia areata. Regarding the study as a whole: Normal scalp had lower clonality than lesional scalp, with alopecia totalis/universalis lesions showing this most strongly.

This TCR came from a human donor in good health. The specimen sequenced was CD8+ T cells sorted from blood. The chain employs TRBV4-1 and TRBJ2-5; 9 nucleotides match TRBD2. The DNA of the CDR3 is TGCGCCAGCAGCCAAGTGACTAGCGGAGGCCAAGAGACCCAGTACTTC. Its translation is CASSQVTSGGQETQYF.